The 2 T cell receptor beta chains listed next were all sequenced from one sample in a study of metastatic and nonmetastatic thyroid tumors. TCRdb re-called the PCR reads via MiXCR. The data contain just over 15,000 clones, just under 35% of them singletons. Every patient was untreated before thyroid surgery. Sequencing was performed on tumor tissue. The receptors derive from a male donor with papillary thyroid cancer or a benign thyroid nodule (not recorded which). Some clones in this sample may be carry-over from other donors' samples.

About this clone: This may stem from a read error, because a much larger clone lies one nucleotide away. The rearrangement uses TRBV5-6 and TRBJ2-2; D is possibly TRBD2 (6 bases). The CDR3 spans 16 residues. Germline CDR1 SGHDT, CDR2 YYEEEE. The CDR3 DNA reads as TGTGCCAGCAGCTACTCTAGTGGGGGGTTCACCGGGGAGCTGTTTTTC. Its translation is CASSYSSGGFTGELFF.

This clone showed up many times. CDR3 protein: CASVRPGNRVKGYTF. In DNA form, the CDR3 reads TGTGCCAGTGTACGCCCAGGGAACAGGGTGAAAGGCTACACCTTC. This chain uses TRBV19 with TRBJ1-2; tentative D call: TRBD1 (6 bases). V was pared by 8 bases and J by 8 bases, with 24 bases between. The germline gives CDR1 LNHDA, CDR2 SQIVND (reference sequence). CDR3 length: 15 residues.